These T cell receptor beta chains were read from a single sample in a study of spatial heterogeneity in lung cancer. MiXCR, run by TCRdb on the 5' RACE reads, gives a single entry per CDR3 protein. The table lists 25,000 to 30,000 distinct CDR3 sequences, 7.5% to 10% of them singletons, with around 34% in the top ten. This specimen consisted of PBMCs, obtained at surgery. These receptors all stem from a female donor with early-stage non-small cell lung cancer. Both conserved end residues are part of each CDR3. A D gene is named only where the DNA matches it firmly. Rows give clone size only sometimes, using once, few, many, or a class for an expanded clone.

TRBJ1-5 few TRBD1 TRBV6-5 CASSRTGGAGQPQHF TGTGCCAGCAGTAGGACAGGGGGCGCGGGTCAGCCCCAGCATTTT
TRBJ1-1 many TRBD1 TRBV29-1 CSVGQAWAFF TGCAGCGTGGGACAGGCCTGGGCTTTCTTT
TRBJ2-2 - - TRBV11-2 CASSPGWWGQNTGELFF TGTGCCAGCAGCCCGGGTTGGTGGGGACAGAACACCGGGGAGCTGTTTTTT
TRBJ2-7 many - TRBV6-6 CASSQLWEQYF TGTGCCAGCAGCCAGCTTTGGGAGCAGTACTTC
TRBJ2-1 many - TRBV14 CASSQGSLRFGEQFF TGTGCCAGCAGCCAAGGATCTTTAAGGTTCGGTGAGCAGTTCTTC
TRBJ1-1 - - TRBV12-1 CASSFVWLGNTEAFF TGTGCCAGCAGCTTTGTGTGGCTAGGGAACACTGAAGCTTTCTTT
TRBJ2-1 few - TRBV20-1 CSAQVVPSSYNEQFF TGCAGTGCCCAGGTGGTCCCCTCCTCCTACAATGAGCAGTTCTTC
TRBJ1-4 - - TRBV28 CASTRSRNEKLFF TGTGCCAGCACCAGGAGCCGGAATGAAAAACTGTTTTTT
TRBJ2-3 many TRBD1 TRBV23-1 CASSQPPGQGTTDTQYF TGCGCCAGCAGTCAACCCCCGGGACAGGGGACCACAGATACGCAGTATTTT
TRBJ2-7 few - TRBV5-1 CASSLGRLGEQYF TGCGCCAGCAGCTTGGGACGCTTGGGCGAGCAGTACTTC
TRBJ1-1 medium-sized - TRBV12-3/TRBV12-4 CASMTAPLNTEAFF TGTGCCAGTATGACAGCTCCTCTGAACACTGAAGCTTTCTTT
TRBJ1-2 many - TRBV7-9 CASSLGNPAVYGYTF TGTGCCAGCAGCTTAGGAAATCCGGCCGTCTATGGCTACACCTTC
TRBJ2-3 many - TRBV29-1 CSFQGGSEDTQYF TGCAGCTTCCAGGGGGGGAGTGAAGATACGCAGTATTTT
TRBJ2-4 many TRBD2 TRBV12-3/TRBV12-4 CASSLSGSDIQYF TGTGCCAGCAGTTTGAGCGGGAGTGACATTCAGTACTTC
TRBJ1-5 - - TRBV28 CASRKVAGNYRPQHF TGTGCCAGCAGAAAGGTGGCAGGGAATTATCGGCCCCAGCATTTT
TRBJ2-5 few TRBD2 TRBV2 CASSELAGGYQETQYF TGTGCCAGCAGTGAGCTAGCGGGAGGGTACCAAGAGACCCAGTACTTC
TRBJ2-1 - TRBD2 TRBV11-3 CASSSLGPGTSGTNEQFF TGTGCCAGCAGCTCGCTGGGACCCGGGACTAGCGGGACCAATGAGCAGTTCTTC
TRBJ1-5 - - TRBV12-3/TRBV12-4 CASRTAGNQPQHF TGTGCCAGTCGGACAGCGGGCAATCAGCCCCAGCATTTT
TRBJ1-1 few TRBD1 TRBV24-1 CATSLGTGDTEAFF TGTGCCACCAGCCTCGGGACAGGGGACACTGAAGCTTTCTTT
TRBJ1-2 - TRBD1 TRBV18 CASSRKGDSLLRGYTF TGTGCCAGCTCGCGAAAAGGGGACAGCCTCTTAAGGGGCTACACCTTC
TRBJ2-5 many TRBD2 TRBV7-2 CASSLVAGGLETQYF TGTGCCAGCAGCTTAGTAGCGGGAGGGCTAGAGACCCAGTACTTC
TRBJ1-5 many - TRBV12-3/TRBV12-4 CASSPGTRNQPQHF TGTGCCAGCAGCCCCGGGACACGCAATCAGCCCCAGCATTTT
TRBJ2-3 many - TRBV6-2/TRBV6-3 CASSYLDTQYF TGTGCCAGCAGTTACTTAGATACGCAGTATTTT
TRBJ2-7 many TRBD1 TRBV9 CASSVALGQSYEQYF TGTGCCAGCAGCGTAGCCTTGGGACAGTCCTACGAGCAGTACTTC
TRBJ2-7 many TRBD1 TRBV19 CASRRTGDSSSYEQYF TGTGCCAGTAGACGGACAGGGGACAGCTCCTCCTACGAGCAGTACTTC
TRBJ2-2 few TRBD2 TRBV20-1 CSARGAPGLGYTGELFF TGCAGTGCTAGAGGTGCTCCGGGACTAGGATACACCGGGGAGCTGTTTTTT
TRBJ2-5 - TRBD1 TRBV2 CASSESGTGGAETQYF TGTGCCAGCAGTGAAAGCGGGACAGGGGGTGCAGAGACCCAGTACTTC
TRBJ2-2 - - TRBV3-1 CASSYNTGELFF TGTGCCAGCAGCTATAACACCGGGGAGCTGTTTTTT
TRBJ1-5 - - TRBV5-6 CASSFQNWQPQHF TGTGCCAGCAGCTTTCAGAATTGGCAGCCCCAGCATTTT
TRBJ1-2 many - TRBV20-1 CSASGNYGYTF TGCAGTGCTAGCGGGAACTATGGCTACACCTTC
TRBJ2-1 many TRBD2 TRBV4-3 CASSQDGRAGGSNEQFF TGCGCCAGCAGCCAAGATGGAAGAGCGGGAGGGAGTAATGAGCAGTTCTTC
TRBJ2-5 few TRBD1 TRBV10-3 CAISESTGRETQYF TGTGCCATCAGTGAGTCGACAGGGCGGGAGACCCAGTACTTC
TRBJ2-1 - - TRBV12-3/TRBV12-4 CASSLLYEQFF TGTGCCAGCAGTTTACTGTATGAGCAGTTCTTC
TRBJ1-2 - - TRBV2 CASSAGIKNYGYTF TGTGCCAGCAGTGCAGGGATAAAAAACTATGGCTACACCTTC
TRBJ1-2 few - TRBV4-2 CASSQVGGGRLGYTF TGTGCCAGCAGCCAAGTTGGTGGGGGTAGATTAGGCTACACCTTC
TRBJ1-5 many - TRBV7-9 CASSPGLENQPQHF TGTGCCAGCAGCCCTGGACTGGAGAATCAGCCCCAGCATTTT
TRBJ2-3 few TRBD2 TRBV20-1 CSARATSGGTDTQYF TGCAGTGCTAGAGCGACTAGCGGAGGCACAGATACGCAGTATTTT
TRBJ2-3 many - TRBV13 CASSRGGGIDTQYF TGTGCCAGCAGCAGAGGGGGCGGGATAGATACGCAGTATTTT
TRBJ1-1 many - TRBV2 CASIQHLLGRAFF TGTGCCAGCATCCAACATCTACTCGGTAGGGCTTTCTTT
TRBJ1-4 many - TRBV19 CASSPSSREKLFF TGTGCCAGTAGTCCCAGTTCGCGTGAAAAACTGTTTTTT
TRBJ2-7 many TRBD2 TRBV11-2 CASSLPGSGTYEQYF TGTGCCAGCAGCCTGCCAGGTAGCGGGACCTACGAGCAGTACTTC
TRBJ2-1 many TRBD2 TRBV20-1 CSAKIGTSGSREQFF TGCAGTGCTAAGATCGGGACTAGCGGGAGTCGTGAGCAGTTCTTC
TRBJ2-5 many TRBD2 TRBV6-5 CASIRAPTSDETQYF TGTGCCAGCATCCGAGCCCCGACTAGCGATGAGACCCAGTACTTC
TRBJ1-1 - - TRBV24-1 CATSELDIGNTEAFF TGTGCCACCAGTGAGTTGGACATCGGGAACACTGAAGCTTTCTTT
TRBJ1-5 - - TRBV7-2 CASSLSSSNQPQHF TGTGCCAGCAGCTTATCAAGTAGCAATCAGCCCCAGCATTTT